Listed here are 23 T cell receptor beta chains from one sample, sequenced in a study of blood T cell repertoires in COVID-19. Here immunoSEQ multiplex PCR was the method, and the copy in TCRdb shows in-frame clones only, minus some. The data hold 40,000 to 50,000 clones, with roughly 80% observed a single time. The sample taken for sequencing was peripheral blood. The receptors here all came from a woman in her seventies with acute or convalescent COVID-19.

The chain has TRBV19 and TRBJ1-4; 7 nucleotides match TRBD1. From germline, CDR1 is LNHDA and CDR2 SQIVND (reference sequence). CDR3 length: 16 residues. Trimming removed 9 bases from V and 5 bases from J; junction bases left unmatched: 15. DNA for the CDR3: TGTGCCAGCCACCACACCGGGACAGCGGAAAATGAAAAACTGTTTTTT. It encodes CASHHTGTAENEKLFF.

The J gene is TRBJ2-7, the V gene TRBV4-1, with 10 bases identical to TRBD1. The CDR3 length is 17 residues. Germline trimming cut 4 bases from V and 1 base from J; bases unmatched to any gene: 10. In germline, CDR1 is MGHRA, CDR2 YSYEKL. The CDR3 sequence: CASSPHPGQGISYEQYF. CDR3 nucleotides: TGCGCCAGCAGCCCACATCCGGGACAGGGGATTTCCTACGAGCAGTACTTC.

The genes are TRBV6-6 and TRBJ2-4; weak D call: TRBD2 (5 bases). This CDR3 is 14 amino acids long. The V gene lost 6 bases and the J gene lost 6 bases, with 15 bases spanning the gap. In germline, CDR1 is MNHNY, CDR2 SVGAGI (reference sequence). Here the CDR3 DNA reads TGTGCCAGCAGCGCAGGACTCGGCCGAAACATTCAGTACTTC. As protein: CASSAGLGRNIQYF.

This chain links TRBV6-5 with TRBJ1-1; D ambiguous. V was pared by 6 bases and J by 2 bases, with 7 bases between. Looked up from germline, CDR1 is MNHEY and CDR2 is SVGAGI. The CDR3 is 12 residues long. The DNA for the CDR3 is TGTGCCAGCAGGCCAGGTAACACTGAAGCTTTCTTT. It specifies CASRPGNTEAFF.

The chain links TRBV5-6 to TRBJ1-4, with D possibly being TRBD1 (6 bases). The germline V gene has CDR1 SGHDT and CDR2 YYEEEE. The CDR3 has 19 residues. Trimming removed 2 bases at V and 5 bases at J, with 25 bases between. The CDR3 loop reads CASSLAQGALVGDNEKLFF. The CDR3 nucleotides read TGTGCCAGCAGCTTAGCACAGGGTGCCCTTGTGGGGGACAATGAAAAACTGTTTTTT.

The chain links TRBV9 to TRBJ1-1; D is unclear. The CDR3 sequence is 15 residues long. The V gene lost 0 bases and the J gene lost 2 bases, with 11 bases spanning the gap. Germline V gene sequence: CDR1 SGDLS, CDR2 YYNGEE. In DNA form, the CDR3 reads TGTGCCAGCAGCGTAGGGGCAGGTTACAACACTGAAGCTTTCTTT. It specifies CASSVGAGYNTEAFF.

V gene TRBV7-9 combines with J gene TRBJ2-7; 8 positions match TRBD1. V shed 1 base and J 1 base; nucleotides not matched to a gene: 3. Germline V gene data show CDR1 as SEHNR and CDR2 as FQNEAQ (reference sequence). This CDR3 is 15 amino acids long. This chain's CDR3 is CASSLGTGRSYEQYF. CDR3 nucleotides: TGTGCCAGCAGCTTAGGGACAGGGAGGTCCTACGAGCAGTACTTC. The complete variable domain, with remaining parts taken from reference TRBV7-9 and TRBJ2-7, reads DTGVSQNPRHKITKRGQNVTFRCDPISEHNRLYWYRQTLGQGPEFLTYFQNEAQLEKSRLLSDRFSAERPKGSFSTLEIQRTEQGDSAMYLCASSLGTGRSYEQYFGPGTRLTVT.

V gene TRBV4-1 combines with J gene TRBJ1-5; a weak D match, TRBD1 (5 bases). The germline gives CDR1 MGHRA, CDR2 YSYEKL. The V and J ends lost 4 bases and 4 bases respectively, with 8 bases between them. The CDR3 has 13 amino acids. The CDR3 DNA reads as TGCGCCAGCAGCCCACAGGAAAATCAGCCCCAGCATTTT. It codes for CASSPQENQPQHF.

This clone was seen many times. The gene calls are TRBV5-1 and TRBJ1-1, with a tentative D call TRBD1 (5 bases). This CDR3 spans 16 amino acids. The germline V gene has CDR1 SGHRS and CDR2 YFSETQ. The germline V and J ends were trimmed by 4 bases and 4 bases, with 20 bases remaining between them. The CDR3: CASSPQATGEITEAFF. The CDR3 DNA reads as TGCGCCAGCAGCCCCCAGGCCACAGGAGAGATCACTGAAGCTTTCTTT.

This clone was counted once. The chain uses TRBV18 and TRBJ1-2; 8 positions agree with TRBD1. The length of the CDR3 is 16 residues. The germline CDR1 and CDR2 sequences are KGHSH and LQKENI. The trim removed 3 bases at V and 2 bases at J, leaving 8 bases unmatched. Here the CDR3 DNA reads TGTGCCAGCTCACCTTTGACAGGGGCCCGGAACTATGGCTACACCTTC. Translation gives CASSPLTGARNYGYTF.

The chain has TRBV6-2 or TRBV6-3 and TRBJ1-2, with D tentatively TRBD1 (5 bases). Germline assignment: CDR1 MNHEY and CDR2 SVGEGT. The CDR3 has 13 amino acids. V lost 4 bases to trimming and J lost 4 bases, with 10 bases between them. CDR3 nucleotides: TGTGCCAGCAGTTTCGCGGGGGGCTATGGCTACACCTTC. This codes for CASSFAGGYGYTF.

V gene TRBV29-1 combines with J gene TRBJ2-1; TRBD2 might be the D (6 bases). The CDR3 runs to 14 residues. The V end was cut by 7 bases, the J end by 8 bases, with 21 bases between. Germline V lookup: CDR1 SQVTM, CDR2 ANQGSEA. As DNA, the CDR3 is TGCAGCGCCGCAAGGACGGGGGTCGTTGATGAGCAGTTCTTC. Translated: CSAARTGVVDEQFF.

This clone showed up just a few times. The V gene is TRBV7-6, the J gene TRBJ2-3; maybe TRBD2 (5 bases). Germline loops: CDR1 SGHVS, CDR2 FNYEAQ. The CDR3 length is 15 residues. The germline V and J ends were trimmed by 2 bases and 5 bases, with 14 bases remaining between them. The CDR3 DNA reads TGTGCCAGCAGCTTACGGACGGACTCTCGAGATACGCAGTATTTT. Its protein is CASSLRTDSRDTQYF. The complete variable domain, with remaining parts taken from reference TRBV7-6 and TRBJ2-3, reads GAGVSQSPRYKVTKRGQDVALRCDPISGHVSLYWYRQALGQGPEFLTYFNYEAQQDKSGLPNDRFSAERPEGSISTLTIQRTEQRDSAMYRCASSLRTDSRDTQYFGPGTRLTVL.

This chain links TRBV28 with TRBJ2-7; 8 nucleotides align to TRBD2. The CDR3 runs to 13 residues. V lost 7 bases, J lost 2 bases, and 4 bases stayed unmatched. Germline V gene sequence: CDR1 MDHEN, CDR2 SYDVKM. CDR3 sequence (DNA): TGTGCCAGCACCAGTAGCGGGACCTACGAGCAGTACTTC. This codes for CASTSSGTYEQYF.

As concerns this clone: No conserved phenylalanine or tryptophan is present at the end of the CDR3, so a read error is the likely explanation. The DNA is left out, because the CDR3 cannot be placed on it with certainty; the CDR3 is given as TCRdb lists it. The chain has TRBV12-3 or TRBV12-4 and TRBJ1-4; the table's TRBD1 call for D was not verified on the DNA. Ends included, the CDR3 has 12 residues. CDR3 sequence: CASSFGPGTGKI.

This clone occurred once. The chain recombines TRBV7-9 with TRBJ2-1; D unclear. The CDR3 contains 12 residues. Germline CDR1 is SEHNR and CDR2 is FQNEAQ (reference sequence). V was shortened by 5 bases and J by 8 bases, with 10 bases between the two germline ends. The DNA of the CDR3 is TGTGCCAGCAGCCTAATTCACGATGAGCAGTTCTTC. It is translated as CASSLIHDEQFF.

This clone was observed a handful of times. V gene TRBV28 combines with J gene TRBJ1-5, with 8 bases fitting TRBD1. This CDR3 has 15 amino acids. Germline trimming cut 5 bases from V and 4 bases from J; bases unmatched to any gene: 7. Germline-derived CDR1 and CDR2 are MDHEN and SYDVKM. The CDR3 is CASSGQDRANQPQHF. DNA of the CDR3: TGTGCCAGCAGTGGCCAGGACAGGGCAAATCAGCCCCAGCATTTT.

The chain couples TRBV3-1 (or the pseudogene TRBV3-2) to TRBJ2-5; TRBD2 is a possible D gene (6 bases). V lost 3 bases and J lost 5, with 13 bases in between. Per germline, CDR1 LGHDT and CDR2 YNNKEL (reference sequence). The CDR3 is 14 residues long. CDR3 nucleotide sequence: TGTGCCAGCAGCCACCGGGGGAGTCAGGAGACCCAGTACTTC. This sequence encodes CASSHRGSQETQYF.

V usage is TRBV19 and J usage is TRBJ1-1; weak D call: TRBD1 (5 bases). Germline CDR1 reads LNHDA; CDR2 reads SQIVND (reference sequence). V lost 3 bases to trimming and J lost 6 bases, with 8 bases between them. The CDR3 runs to 12 residues. DNA for the CDR3: TGTGCCAGTAGTATGGGCAGGGCTGAAGCTTTCTTT. Protein sequence: CASSMGRAEAFF. Looking up the rest from reference TRBV19 and TRBJ1-1 gives the full variable domain: DGGITQSPKYLFRKEGQNVTLSCEQNLNHDAMYWYRQDPGQGLRLIYYSQIVNDFQKGDIAEGYSVSREKKESFPLTVTSAQKNPTAFYLCASSMGRAEAFFGQGTRLTVV.

The J gene is TRBJ1-2, the V gene TRBV28, with D uncertain. The V end was cut by 3 bases, the J end by 7 bases, with 9 bases between. The germline CDR1 and CDR2 sequences are MDHEN and SYDVKM. The CDR3 loop spans 12 amino acids. CDR3 region: CASSLGRSGYTF. The CDR3 coding sequence is TGTGCCAGCAGTTTGGGCCGAAGTGGCTACACCTTC.

The rearrangement joins TRBV2 to TRBJ1-5; maybe TRBD1 (5 bases). The CDR3 runs to 15 residues. CDR1 and CDR2 from the germline V gene are SNHLY and FYNNEI. V dropped 3 bases and J dropped 4 bases, with 13 bases sitting between them. The CDR3 loop is CASSEQGMVNQPQHF. In DNA, the CDR3 is TGTGCCAGCAGTGAGCAGGGAATGGTGAATCAGCCCCAGCATTTT.

This sequence joins TRBV19 and TRBJ1-5, with unresolved D. The CDR3 consists of 13 residues. Germline V gene sequence: CDR1 LNHDA, CDR2 SQIVND (reference sequence). Trimming stripped 4 bases from V and 7 bases from J, with 11 bases between. The CDR3 nucleotides read TGTGCCAGTAGTAGTCAGGCGGGCCAGCCCCAGCATTTT. It specifies CASSSQAGQPQHF.

The chain joins TRBV5-1 to TRBJ2-1; 14 positions agree with TRBD2. The germline CDR1 and CDR2 sequences are SGHRS and YFSETQ. This CDR3 is 16 amino acids long. J lost 9 bases, V lost 4 bases, and 9 bases had no gene match. This chain's CDR3 is CASSSGLAGGGGEQFF. DNA for the CDR3: TGCGCCAGCAGCAGCGGACTAGCGGGAGGTGGTGGTGAGCAGTTCTTC.